This T cell receptor (beta chain) was sequenced for a study of blood T cell repertoires in COVID-19. As for the study in general: Nucleic acid was either cDNA or gDNA, and it came from T cells, B-cell-depleted T cells, or PBMCs.

Germline CDR1 and CDR2: MNHEY and SVGEGT. The CDR3 covers 13 residues. V shed 5 bases and J shed 6 bases, with 13 bases lying between them. Enrollment of patients from Seattle took place during active infection, with longitudinal follow-up. Generated by immunoSEQ multiplex PCR, the TCRdb table keeps only in-frame clones and is missing some. The table lists 200,000 or so clones, around four fifths of them singletons, with roughly 0.91% in the top ten. This clonotype was obtained from a man in his 60s with COVID-19, enrolled during active disease. V gene TRBV6-2 or TRBV6-3 combines with J gene TRBJ1-1, with D tentatively TRBD1 (5 bases). Sequencing was carried out using peripheral blood. The DNA of the CDR3 is TGTGCCAGCAGTACCTGGGGCGGCGCTGAAGCTTTCTTT. Translating gives CASSTWGGAEAFF.